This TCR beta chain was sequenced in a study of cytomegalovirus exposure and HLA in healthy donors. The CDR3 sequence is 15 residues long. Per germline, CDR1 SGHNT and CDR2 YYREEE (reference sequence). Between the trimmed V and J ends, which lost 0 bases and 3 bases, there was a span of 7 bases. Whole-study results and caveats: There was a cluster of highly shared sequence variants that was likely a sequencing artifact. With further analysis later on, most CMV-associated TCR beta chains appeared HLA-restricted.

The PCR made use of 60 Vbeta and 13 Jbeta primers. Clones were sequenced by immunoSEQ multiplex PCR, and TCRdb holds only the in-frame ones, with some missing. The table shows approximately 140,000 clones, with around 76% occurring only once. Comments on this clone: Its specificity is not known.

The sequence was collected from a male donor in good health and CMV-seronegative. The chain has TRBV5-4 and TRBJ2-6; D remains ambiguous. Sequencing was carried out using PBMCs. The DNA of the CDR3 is TGTGCCAGCAGCTTGGCGGGTGGTGGGGCCAACGTCCTGACTTTC. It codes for CASSLAGGGANVLTF.